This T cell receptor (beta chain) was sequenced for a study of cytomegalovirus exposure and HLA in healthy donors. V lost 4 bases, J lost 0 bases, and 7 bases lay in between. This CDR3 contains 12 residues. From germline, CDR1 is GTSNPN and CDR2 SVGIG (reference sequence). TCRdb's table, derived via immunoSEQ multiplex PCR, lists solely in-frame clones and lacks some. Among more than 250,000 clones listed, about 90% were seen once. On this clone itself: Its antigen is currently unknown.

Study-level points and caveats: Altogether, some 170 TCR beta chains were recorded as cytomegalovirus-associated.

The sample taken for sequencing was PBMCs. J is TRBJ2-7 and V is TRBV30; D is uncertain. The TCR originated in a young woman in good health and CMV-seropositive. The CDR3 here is CAWKQSSYEQYF. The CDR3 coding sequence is TGTGCCTGGAAGCAGAGCTCCTACGAGCAGTACTTC.